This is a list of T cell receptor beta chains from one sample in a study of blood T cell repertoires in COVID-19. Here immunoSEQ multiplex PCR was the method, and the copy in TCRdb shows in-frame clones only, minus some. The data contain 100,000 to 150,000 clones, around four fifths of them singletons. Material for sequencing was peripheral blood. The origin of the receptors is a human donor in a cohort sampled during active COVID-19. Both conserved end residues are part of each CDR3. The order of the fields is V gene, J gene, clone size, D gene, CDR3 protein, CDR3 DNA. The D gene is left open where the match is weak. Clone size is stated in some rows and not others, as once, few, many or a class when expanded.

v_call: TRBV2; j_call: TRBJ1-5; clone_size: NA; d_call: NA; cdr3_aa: CASESRGYSNQPQHF; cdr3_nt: TGTGCCAGCGAGTCAAGGGGATATAGCAATCAGCCCCAGCATTTT
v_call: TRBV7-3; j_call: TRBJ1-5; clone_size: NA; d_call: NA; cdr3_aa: CASSLGSGARPHF; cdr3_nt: TGTGCCAGCAGCTTAGGTTCAGGGGCTCGCCCGCATTTT
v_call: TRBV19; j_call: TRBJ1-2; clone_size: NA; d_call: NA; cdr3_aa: CASSSLQGRYGYTF; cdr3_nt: TGTGCCAGTAGTAGCCTCCAGGGTAGGTATGGCTACACCTTC
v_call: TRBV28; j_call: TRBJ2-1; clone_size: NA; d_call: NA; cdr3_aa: CASSPQEADEQFF; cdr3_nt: TGTGCCAGCAGTCCCCAGGAGGCTGATGAGCAGTTCTTC
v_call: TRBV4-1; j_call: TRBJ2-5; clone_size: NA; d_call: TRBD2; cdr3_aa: CASSQGGLAETQYF; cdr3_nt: TGCGCCAGCAGCCAAGGAGGACTAGCCGAGACCCAGTACTTC
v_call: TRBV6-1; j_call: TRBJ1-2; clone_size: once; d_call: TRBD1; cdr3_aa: CASSEQGADGYTF; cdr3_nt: TGTGCCAGCAGTGAACAGGGGGCTGATGGCTACACCTTC
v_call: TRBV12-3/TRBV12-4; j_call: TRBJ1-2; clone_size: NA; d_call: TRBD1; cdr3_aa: CASSRTGPSSYTF; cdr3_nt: TGTGCCAGCAGCCGGACAGGGCCAAGTAGCTACACCTTC
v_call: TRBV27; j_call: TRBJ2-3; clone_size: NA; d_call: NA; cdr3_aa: CASSYLEEDTQYF; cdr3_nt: TGTGCCAGCAGTTACCTGGAGGAAGATACGCAGTATTTT
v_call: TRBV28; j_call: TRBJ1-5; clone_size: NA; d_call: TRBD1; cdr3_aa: CASSLSTGGAGASNQPQHF; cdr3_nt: TGTGCCAGCAGTTTATCCACAGGGGGCGCGGGGGCTAGCAATCAGCCCCAGCATTTT
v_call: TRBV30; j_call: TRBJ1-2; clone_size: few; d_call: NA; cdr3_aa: CASRWGLFGYTF; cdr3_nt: TGTGCCTCCCGTTGGGGGCTGTTTGGCTACACCTTC
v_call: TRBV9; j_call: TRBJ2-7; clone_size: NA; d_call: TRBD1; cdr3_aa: CASSKLTGPTYEQYF; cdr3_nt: TGTGCCAGCAGCAAATTGACAGGGCCAACCTACGAGCAGTACTTC
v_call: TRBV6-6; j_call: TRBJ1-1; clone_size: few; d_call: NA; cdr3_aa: CASTSQVNTEAFF; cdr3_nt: TGTGCCAGCACCTCACAGGTGAACACTGAAGCTTTCTTT
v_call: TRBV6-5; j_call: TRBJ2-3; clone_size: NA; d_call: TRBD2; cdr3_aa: CASSSGTSGRADTQYF; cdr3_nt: TGTGCCAGCAGTTCCGGGACTAGCGGGAGGGCAGATACGCAGTATTTT
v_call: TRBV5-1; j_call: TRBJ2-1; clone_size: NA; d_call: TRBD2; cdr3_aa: CASSLFGLAGGVGNEQFF; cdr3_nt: TGCGCCAGCAGCTTGTTTGGCCTAGCGGGGGGAGTAGGGAATGAGCAGTTCTTC
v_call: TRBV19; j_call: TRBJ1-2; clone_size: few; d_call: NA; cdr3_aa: CASRSIGGADGYTF; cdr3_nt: TGTGCCAGTAGAAGTATAGGGGGGGCGGATGGCTACACCTTC
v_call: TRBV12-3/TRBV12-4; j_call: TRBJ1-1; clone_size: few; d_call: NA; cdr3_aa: CASSMERAFF; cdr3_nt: TGTGCCAGCAGTATGGAGCGAGCTTTCTTT
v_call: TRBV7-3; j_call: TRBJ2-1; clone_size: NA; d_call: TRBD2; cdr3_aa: CASSLGASGGNEQFF; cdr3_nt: TGTGCCAGCAGCCTTGGAGCTAGCGGGGGTAATGAGCAGTTCTTC
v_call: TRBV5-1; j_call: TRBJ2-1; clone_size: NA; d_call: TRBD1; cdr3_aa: CASSLDRGKWNEQFF; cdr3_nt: TGCGCCAGCAGCTTAGACAGGGGGAAGTGGAATGAGCAGTTCTTC
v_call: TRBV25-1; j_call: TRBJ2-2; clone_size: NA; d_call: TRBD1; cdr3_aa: CASSETTGTTGELFF; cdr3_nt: TGTGCCAGCAGTGAAACGACAGGGACCACCGGGGAGCTGTTTTTT
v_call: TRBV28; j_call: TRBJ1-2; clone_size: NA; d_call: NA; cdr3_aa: CASSKGGSGAGYTF; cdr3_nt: TGTGCCAGCAGCAAGGGAGGGTCTGGGGCGGGCTACACCTTC
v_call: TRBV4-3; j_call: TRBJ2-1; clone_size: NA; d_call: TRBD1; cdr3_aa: CASSQQPGQGNEQFF; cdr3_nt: TGCGCCAGCAGCCAACAACCGGGACAGGGCAATGAGCAGTTCTTC
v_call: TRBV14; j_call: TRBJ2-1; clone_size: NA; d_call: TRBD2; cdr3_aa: CASSQSSSGLPHEQFF; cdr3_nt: TGTGCCAGCAGCCAGAGTTCTAGCGGGTTACCCCATGAGCAGTTCTTC
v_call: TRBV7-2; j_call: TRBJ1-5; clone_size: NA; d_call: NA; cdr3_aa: CASSARGSNQPQHF; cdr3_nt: TGTGCCAGCAGCGCTAGGGGGTCCAATCAGCCCCAGCATTTT
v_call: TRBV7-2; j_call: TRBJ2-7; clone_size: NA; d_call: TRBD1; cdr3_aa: CASSNPRTGSYEQYF; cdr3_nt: TGTGCCAGCAGCAATCCCCGGACAGGCTCCTACGAGCAGTACTTC
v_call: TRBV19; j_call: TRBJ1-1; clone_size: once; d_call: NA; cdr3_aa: CASSRTPTEAFF; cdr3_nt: TGTGCCAGTAGCCGGACACCAACTGAAGCTTTCTTT
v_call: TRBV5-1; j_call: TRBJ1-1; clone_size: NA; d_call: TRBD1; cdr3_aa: CASSFMGQGDTEAFF; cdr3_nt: TGCGCCAGCAGCTTTATGGGACAGGGGGACACTGAAGCTTTCTTT
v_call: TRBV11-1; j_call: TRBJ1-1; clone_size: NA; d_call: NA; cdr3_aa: CASRQGMNTEAFF; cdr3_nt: TGTGCCAGCAGACAGGGTATGAACACTGAAGCTTTCTTT
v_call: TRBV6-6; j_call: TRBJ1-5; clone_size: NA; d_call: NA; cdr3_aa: CASSTDSQPQHF; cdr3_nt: TGTGCCAGCAGTACCGACTCGCAGCCCCAGCATTTT
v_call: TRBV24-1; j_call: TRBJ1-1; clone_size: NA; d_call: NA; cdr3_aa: CATKEGRGGVNTEAFF; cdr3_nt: TGTGCCACCAAAGAAGGGAGGGGTGGGGTGAACACTGAAGCTTTCTTT
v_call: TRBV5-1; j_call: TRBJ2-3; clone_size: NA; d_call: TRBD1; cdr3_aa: CASSLRDSFSNPYGTDTQYF; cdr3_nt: TGCGCCAGCAGCTTACGGGACAGCTTTTCCAATCCCTATGGGACAGATACGCAGTATTTT
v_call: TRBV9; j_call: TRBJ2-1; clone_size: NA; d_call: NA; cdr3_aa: CASSPTTRLDTIEQFF; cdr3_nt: TGTGCCAGCAGCCCGACCACCCGACTAGACACCATTGAGCAGTTCTTC
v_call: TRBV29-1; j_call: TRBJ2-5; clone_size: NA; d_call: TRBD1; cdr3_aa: CSVEAGGETQYF; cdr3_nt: TGCAGCGTTGAAGCAGGGGGAGAGACCCAGTACTTC
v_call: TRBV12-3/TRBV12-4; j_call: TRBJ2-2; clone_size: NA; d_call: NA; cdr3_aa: CASSRGSGELFF; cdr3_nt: TGTGCCAGCAGTCGGGGTAGCGGGGAGCTGTTTTTT
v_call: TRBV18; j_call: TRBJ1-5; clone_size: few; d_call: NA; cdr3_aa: CASSPFEDQPQHF; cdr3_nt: TGTGCCAGCTCACCATTCGAGGATCAGCCCCAGCATTTT
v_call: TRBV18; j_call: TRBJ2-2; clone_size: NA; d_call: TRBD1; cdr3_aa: CASSPQGATYTGELFF; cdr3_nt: TGTGCCAGCTCACCACAGGGGGCGACGTACACCGGGGAGCTGTTTTTT
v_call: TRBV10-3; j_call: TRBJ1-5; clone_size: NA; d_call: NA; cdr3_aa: CAIRDSINQPQHF; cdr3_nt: TGTGCCATCAGGGACAGTATCAATCAGCCCCAGCATTTT
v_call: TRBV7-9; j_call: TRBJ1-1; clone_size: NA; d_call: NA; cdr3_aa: CASSLLQGNTEAFF; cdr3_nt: TGTGCCAGCAGCCTACTACAGGGGAACACTGAAGCTTTCTTT
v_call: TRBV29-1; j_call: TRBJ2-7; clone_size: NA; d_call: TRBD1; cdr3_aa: CSAGGGQGRYEQYF; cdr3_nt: TGCAGCGCTGGGGGAGGACAGGGACGTTACGAGCAGTACTTC
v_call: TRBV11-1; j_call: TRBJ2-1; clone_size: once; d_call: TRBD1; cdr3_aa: CASSTRQTGQYNEQFF; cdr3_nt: TGTGCCAGCAGCACAAGACAGACAGGGCAGTACAATGAGCAGTTCTTC
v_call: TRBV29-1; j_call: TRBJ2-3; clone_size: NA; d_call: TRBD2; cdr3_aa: CSAGTSGRTDTQYF; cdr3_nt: TGCAGCGCCGGGACTAGCGGGAGAACAGATACGCAGTATTTT
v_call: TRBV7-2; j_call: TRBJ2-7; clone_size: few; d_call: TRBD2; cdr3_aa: CASSRESLAGGLSYEQYF; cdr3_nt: TGTGCCAGCAGCCGCGAGAGCCTAGCGGGAGGACTATCCTACGAGCAGTACTTC